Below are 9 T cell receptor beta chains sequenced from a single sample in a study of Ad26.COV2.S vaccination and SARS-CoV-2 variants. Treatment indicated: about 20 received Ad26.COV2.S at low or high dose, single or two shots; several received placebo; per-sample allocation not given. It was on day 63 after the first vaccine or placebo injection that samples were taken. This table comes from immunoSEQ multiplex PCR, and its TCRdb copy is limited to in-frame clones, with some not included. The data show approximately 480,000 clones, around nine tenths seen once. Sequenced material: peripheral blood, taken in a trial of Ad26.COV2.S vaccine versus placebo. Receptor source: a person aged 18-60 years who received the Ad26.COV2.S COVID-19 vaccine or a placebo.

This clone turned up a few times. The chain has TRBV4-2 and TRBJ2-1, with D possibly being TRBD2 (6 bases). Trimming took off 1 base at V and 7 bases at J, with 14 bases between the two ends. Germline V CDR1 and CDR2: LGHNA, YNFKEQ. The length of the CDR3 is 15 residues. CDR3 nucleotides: TGTGCCAGCAGCCAAGCCGCCGTAGCGGTTAATGAGCAGTTCTTC. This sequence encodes CASSQAAVAVNEQFF.

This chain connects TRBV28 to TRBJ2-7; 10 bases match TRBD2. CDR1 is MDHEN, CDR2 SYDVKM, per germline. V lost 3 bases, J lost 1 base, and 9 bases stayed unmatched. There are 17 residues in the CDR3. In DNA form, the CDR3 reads TGTGCCAGCAGTTTTGAGCTAGCGGGAGTATGGTCCTACGAGCAGTACTTC. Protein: CASSFELAGVWSYEQYF. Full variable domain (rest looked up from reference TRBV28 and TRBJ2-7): DVKVTQSSRYLVKRTGEKVFLECVQDMDHENMFWYRQDPGLGLRLIYFSYDVKMKEKGDIPEGYSVSREKKERFSLILESASTNQTSMYLCASSFELAGVWSYEQYFGPGTRLTVT.

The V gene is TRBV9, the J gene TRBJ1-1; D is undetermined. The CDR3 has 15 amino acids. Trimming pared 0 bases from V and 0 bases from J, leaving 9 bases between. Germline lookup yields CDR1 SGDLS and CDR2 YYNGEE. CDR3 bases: TGTGCCAGCAGCGTAGATGGCAGTATGAACACTGAAGCTTTCTTT. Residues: CASSVDGSMNTEAFF.

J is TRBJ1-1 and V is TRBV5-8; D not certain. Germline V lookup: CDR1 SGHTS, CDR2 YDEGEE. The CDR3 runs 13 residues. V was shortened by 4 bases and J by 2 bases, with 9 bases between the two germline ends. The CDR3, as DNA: TGTGCCAGCAGCCTCGTCAGAAACACTGAAGCTTTCTTT. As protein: CASSLVRNTEAFF.

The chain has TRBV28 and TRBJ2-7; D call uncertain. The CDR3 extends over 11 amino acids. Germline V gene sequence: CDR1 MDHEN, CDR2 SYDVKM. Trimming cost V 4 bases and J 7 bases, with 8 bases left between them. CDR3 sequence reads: CASSSSVEQYF. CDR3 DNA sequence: TGTGCCAGCAGTTCCTCAGTGGAGCAGTACTTC.

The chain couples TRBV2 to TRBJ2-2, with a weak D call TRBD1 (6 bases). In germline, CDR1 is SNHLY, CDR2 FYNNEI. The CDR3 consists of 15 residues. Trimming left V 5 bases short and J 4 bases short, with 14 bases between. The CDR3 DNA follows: TGTGCCAGCAGTAAAACAGGGAAGGGCACCGGGGAGCTGTTTTTT. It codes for CASSKTGKGTGELFF. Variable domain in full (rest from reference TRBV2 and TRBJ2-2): EPEVTQTPSHQVTQMGQEVILRCVPISNHLYFYWYRQILGQKVEFLVSFYNNEISEKSEIFDDQFSVERPDGSNFTLKIRSTKLEDSAMYFCASSKTGKGTGELFFGEGSRLTVL.

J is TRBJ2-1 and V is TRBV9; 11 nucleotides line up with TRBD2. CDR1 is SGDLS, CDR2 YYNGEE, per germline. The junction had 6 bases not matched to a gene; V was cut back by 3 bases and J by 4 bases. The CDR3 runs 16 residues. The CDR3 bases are TGTGCCAGCAGCGGCTCCGGGACTAGCGGTTACAATGAGCAGTTCTTC. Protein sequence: CASSGSGTSGYNEQFF. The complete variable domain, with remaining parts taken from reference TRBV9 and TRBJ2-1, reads DSGVTQTPKHLITATGQRVTLRCSPRSGDLSVYWYQQSLDQGLQFLIQYYNGEERAKGNILERFSAQQFPDLHSELNLSSLELGDSALYFCASSGSGTSGYNEQFFGPGTRLTVL.

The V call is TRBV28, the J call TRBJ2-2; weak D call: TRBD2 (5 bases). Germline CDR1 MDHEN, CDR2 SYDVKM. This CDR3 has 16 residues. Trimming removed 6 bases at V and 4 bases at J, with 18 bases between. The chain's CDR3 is CASSRTRGGSTGELFF. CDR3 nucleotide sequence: TGTGCCAGCAGCCGAACGAGAGGAGGATCCACCGGGGAGCTGTTTTTT.

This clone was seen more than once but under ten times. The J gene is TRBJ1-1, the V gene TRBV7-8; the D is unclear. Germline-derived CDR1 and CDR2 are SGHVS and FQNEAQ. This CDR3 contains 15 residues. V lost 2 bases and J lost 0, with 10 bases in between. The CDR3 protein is CASSLSHSLNTEAFF. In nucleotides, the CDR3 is TGTGCCAGCAGCTTAAGTCACTCTTTGAACACTGAAGCTTTCTTT.